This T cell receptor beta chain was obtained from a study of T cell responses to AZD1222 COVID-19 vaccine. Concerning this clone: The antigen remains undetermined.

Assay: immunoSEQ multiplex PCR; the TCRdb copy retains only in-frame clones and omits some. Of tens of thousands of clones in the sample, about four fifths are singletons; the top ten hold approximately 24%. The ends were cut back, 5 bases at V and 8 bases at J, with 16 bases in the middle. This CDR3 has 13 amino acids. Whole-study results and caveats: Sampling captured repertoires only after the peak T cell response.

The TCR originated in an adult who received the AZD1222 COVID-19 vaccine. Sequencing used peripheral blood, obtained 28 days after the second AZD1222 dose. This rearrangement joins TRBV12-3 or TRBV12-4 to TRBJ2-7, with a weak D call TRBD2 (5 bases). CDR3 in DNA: TGTGCCAGCAGTGTCAGCAGCGGCAGCCAGCAGTACTTC. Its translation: CASSVSSGSQQYF.